Each of the 14 T cell receptor beta chains below was sequenced from the same sample in a study of blood T cell repertoires in COVID-19 (dated by TCRdb to 2020 to 2022). The library was made by the immunoSEQ multiplex PCR assay. Not all clones reach the TCRdb copy of this immuneACCESS table, which keeps in-frame sequences only. Checked studies attribute under half of the gap to unresolved V genes and leave the rest unexplained. For this sample there are over 35,000 clones; roughly 78% appear just once. 25% to 35% of the sample goes to the ten largest clones. The specimen sequenced was peripheral blood. These receptors were collected from a man between 60 and 75 years old with acute or convalescent COVID-19.

A single count supports this clone. The V call is TRBV5-5, the J call TRBJ1-4, with D possibly being TRBD1 (5 bases). Per germline, CDR1 SGHKS and CDR2 YYEKEE (reference sequence). The CDR3 is made up of 14 amino acids. V was trimmed by 2 bases and J by 8 bases, leaving 13 bases between them. The chain's CDR3 is CASSFLTVDEKLFF. The CDR3 nucleotides read TGTGCCAGCAGCTTCTTGACAGTGGACGAAAAACTGTTTTTT. Full variable domain (remainder filled in from reference TRBV5-5 and TRBJ1-4): DAGVTQSPTHLIKTRGQQVTLRCSPISGHKSVSWYQQVLGQGPQFIFQYYEKEERGRGNFPDRFSARQFPNYSSELNVNALLLGDSALYLCASSFLTVDEKLFFGSGTQLSVL.

V and J are TRBV11-3 and TRBJ2-1, with 8 bases matching TRBD1. V gave up 2 bases and J gave up 7 bases; unmatched junction bases: 4. The CDR3 is 14 residues long. CDR1 SGHNT and CDR2 YENEEA come from the germline V gene. The CDR3 sequence is CASSLPGGRNEQFF. DNA of the CDR3: TGTGCCAGCAGCTTACCAGGGGGCCGGAATGAGCAGTTCTTC.

This clone was seen a single time. This chain links TRBV5-6 with TRBJ1-5, with D perhaps matching TRBD1 (5 bases). Germline V lookup: CDR1 SGHDT, CDR2 YYEEEE. This CDR3 has 15 residues. Trimming shortened V by 0 bases and J by 2 bases, and 9 bases separated the two germline ends. The CDR3 DNA sequence: TGTGCCAGCAGCTTGGCTACAGGTGGCAATCAGCCCCAGCATTTT. Encoded protein: CASSLATGGNQPQHF.

V and J are TRBV27 and TRBJ2-4; D is perhaps TRBD2 (5 bases). The CDR3 is made up of 18 amino acids. Looked up from germline, CDR1 is MNHEY and CDR2 is SMNVEV (reference sequence). The V gene lost 2 bases and the J gene lost 1 base, with 18 bases spanning the gap. CDR3 amino acids: CASSLRGSGGKAKNIQYF. The CDR3, as DNA: TGTGCCAGCAGTTTACGTGGGAGCGGTGGAAAGGCCAAAAACATTCAGTACTTC.

The CDR3 loop is CASSPKAGYPDTQYF. The CDR3 DNA sequence: TGTGCCAGCAGCCCAAAAGCGGGGTACCCCGATACGCAGTATTTT. The chain joins TRBV11-3 to TRBJ2-3; 7 bases fit TRBD2. Germline assignment: CDR1 SGHNT and CDR2 YENEEA. With 5 bases clipped from V and 6 bases from J, the junction kept 11 bases outside the gene matches. CDR3 length: 15 residues.

The chain is built from TRBV20-1 and TRBJ2-5; D call uncertain. Germline CDR1 DFQATT, CDR2 SNEGSKA (reference sequence). The V and J ends lost 5 bases and 5 bases respectively, with 9 bases between them. The CDR3 has 11 amino acids. DNA of the CDR3: TGCAGTGCTCCCTTCGGGGAGACCCAGTACTTC. Encoded protein: CSAPFGETQYF.

A few counts support this clone. CDR3 residues: CASSGIRDRVSYEQYF. The CDR3 DNA sequence: TGTGCCAGCAGCGGCATCCGGGACAGGGTGTCCTACGAGCAGTACTTC. The chain uses TRBV7-8 and TRBJ2-7; 9 bases align to TRBD1. J was trimmed by 1 base and V by 5 bases; bases with no gene match: 9. Germline lookup yields CDR1 SGHVS and CDR2 FQNEAQ. The CDR3 has 16 amino acids.

This chain uses TRBV28 with TRBJ2-2; D possibly corresponds to TRBD1 (6 bases). There are 16 residues in the CDR3. Germline V CDR1 and CDR2: MDHEN, SYDVKM. Trimming removed 5 bases from V and 3 bases from J, with 16 bases in between. CDR3: CASSTLGTLDTGELFF. In nucleotides, the CDR3 is TGTGCCAGCAGTACCCTAGGGACACTTGACACCGGGGAGCTGTTTTTT.

This chain connects TRBV25-1 to TRBJ2-7; possibly TRBD2 for D (7 bases). Germline V gene sequence: CDR1 MGHDK, CDR2 SYGVNS. V was cut by 7 bases and J by 5 bases, with 15 bases left in between. CDR3 size: 13 residues. CDR3 region: CASTLGGRDEQYF. CDR3 bases: TGTGCCAGCACGCTAGGGGGGAGGGACGAGCAGTACTTC.

J is TRBJ1-1 and V is TRBV6-6; no reliable D call. Germline CDR1 and CDR2: MNHNY and SVGAGI (reference sequence). The CDR3 extends over 12 amino acids. The V gene lost 6 bases and the J gene lost 3 bases, with 8 bases spanning the gap. For the CDR3, the DNA is TGTGCCAGCAGAGGGAGGGACACTGAAGCTTTCTTT. The encoded protein is CASRGRDTEAFF.

This clone has only a few counts. The rearrangement joins TRBV3-1 (or the pseudogene TRBV3-2) to TRBJ1-2; 7 positions match TRBD1. This CDR3 has 11 amino acids. Germline CDR1 reads LGHDT; CDR2 reads YNNKEL (reference sequence). With 8 bases clipped from V and 3 bases from J, the junction kept 0 bases outside the gene matches. In DNA, the CDR3 is TGTGCCAGCGGGACAGACTATGGCTACACCTTC. It yields the protein CASGTDYGYTF.

The V gene is TRBV7-8, the J gene TRBJ2-7; 13 nucleotides agree with TRBD2. The CDR3 has 17 residues. From germline, CDR1 is SGHVS and CDR2 FQNEAQ. Trimming removed 1 base from V and 5 bases from J; junction bases left unmatched: 8. The DNA for the CDR3 is TGTGCCAGCAGCTTAGGGACTAGCGGGAGAGTTAGCAACGAGCAGTACTTC. It yields the protein CASSLGTSGRVSNEQYF.

V usage is TRBV7-6 and J usage is TRBJ2-1; 10 bases align to TRBD2. The CDR3 is 15 amino acids. Germline CDR1 is SGHVS and CDR2 is FNYEAQ. V lost 7 bases, J lost 5 bases, and 8 bases stayed unmatched. This CDR3 reads CASISGTSANNEQFF. For the CDR3, the DNA is TGTGCCAGCATCAGCGGGACTAGCGCCAACAATGAGCAGTTCTTC.

The chain employs TRBV6-4 and TRBJ2-1; the match to TRBD2 covers 7 bases. The germline gives CDR1 MRHNA, CDR2 SNTAGT. CDR3 length: 14 amino acids. V was pared by 4 bases and J by 4 bases, with 4 bases of the junction left unmatched. This chain's CDR3 is CASSVTSDYNEQFF. Written as DNA, the CDR3 is TGTGCCAGCAGTGTAACTAGCGATTACAATGAGCAGTTCTTC.